This entry is about one T cell receptor beta chain. The sample comes from a study of blood T cell repertoires in COVID-19. The study drew participants aged about 18 to 89 years from some 23 US areas. The study assigned cohorts using participant-reported clinical history. This CDR3 contains 14 residues. V lost 4 bases to trimming and J lost 4 bases; unmatched junction nucleotides: 4. CDR1 is LNHDA and CDR2 is SQIVND in the germline V gene (reference sequence). Methods used by the authors: By means of reference gene primer amplification, nucleated cell counts were estimated. Sequencing used immunoSEQ multiplex PCR; TCRdb keeps in-frame clones, though not all of them. V, J and clone size reflect that table, while D and trimming were determined from the DNA. Seen here are hundreds of thousands of clones, approximately 90% observed once, and the top ten hold over 1%.

This TCR was sampled from a woman aged 40-49 years with acute COVID-19. V usage is TRBV19 and J usage is TRBJ1-1; 9 positions match TRBD1. Sequencing was performed on PBMCs or T cells enriched from blood (not recorded which). In DNA, the CDR3 is TGTGCCAGTAGTACACAGGGGGCGACCACTGAAGCTTTCTTT. It is translated as CASSTQGATTEAFF.